Shown below are 2 T cell receptor beta chains from a single sample sequenced in a study of blood T cell repertoires in COVID-19. Sequenced by immunoSEQ multiplex PCR; TCRdb stores in-frame clones only, minus some. The table lists more than 100,000 clones, 70% to 90% of them singletons. The sequencing sample was made of peripheral blood. The origin of the receptors is a woman aged 55-69 years with acute or convalescent COVID-19.

The chain joins TRBV21-1 to TRBJ2-7; the table's D call, TRBD1, was not checked against the DNA. TRBV21-1 is a known pseudogene. There are 17 residues in the CDR3. This CDR3 is CASSLRVAGLCSYEQYF. In DNA, the CDR3 is TGTGCCAGCAGCTTAAGGGTGGCAGGGCTTTGCTCCTACGAGCAGTACTTC.

This clone has more than one count but fewer than ten. The V gene is TRBV5-1, the J gene TRBJ2-1; 10 bases match TRBD2. The CDR3 extends over 16 amino acids. J was trimmed by 12 bases and V by 0 bases; bases with no gene match: 12. Germline-derived CDR1 and CDR2 are SGHRS and YFSETQ. In nucleotides, the CDR3 is TGCGCCAGCAGCTTGGTCACTAGCGGGGTGACCGGGGGGCAGTTCTTC. Translated, it gives CASSLVTSGVTGGQFF. Full variable domain (rest looked up from reference TRBV5-1 and TRBJ2-1): KAGVTQTPRYLIKTRGQQVTLSCSPISGHRSVSWYQQTPGQGLQFLFEYFSETQRNKGNFPGRFSGRQFSNSRSEMNVSTLELGDSALYLCASSLVTSGVTGGQFFGPGTRLTVL.